This T cell receptor delta chain was found in a study of gamma-delta chains in newborns, infants, children. Study context: Microbial exposure reportedly drives polyclonal innate γδ T cell expansion after birth.

TCRdb re-called the reads using CATT. The table lists 2,500 to 3,000 delta-chain clones, 35% to 55% of them singletons. Details on this clone: A far more abundant clone sits one base away, making this likely a read error. The identical CDR3 is also encoded by other nucleotide sequences in the sample.

Germline loops: CDR1 TSWWSYY, CDR2 QGS. The CDR3 totals 19 residues. V usage is TRDV1 and J usage is TRDJ1, with 12 bases lining up with TRDD3. Source: blood, taken at baseline. This TCR was recovered from a child who received the measles vaccine. The CDR3 DNA sequence: TGTGCCCTTGGGGAACCTCCCTTCAGTGACTGGGGGATACAATATAAACTCATCTTT. As protein: CALGEPPFSDWGIQYKLIF.